These 2 T cell receptor beta chains were all obtained from the same sample, sequenced in a study of glioma-infiltrating T cells. Using RNA template, CDR3s of TCR alpha and beta were amplified with iRepertoire arm-PCR. Using its own MiXCR run on the multiplex PCR reads, TCRdb lists one record per CDR3 protein. The data contain some 10,000 distinct CDR3 sequences, approximately 58% of them singletons. Sequencing was done on a sample of glioma tissue, nonneoplastic brain tissue, or PBMCs (not recorded which). The receptors were gathered from a human donor with low-grade glioma or glioblastoma, undergoing nonglioma brain surgery, or in good health (not recorded which).

This clonotype was counted many times. The chain has TRBV11-3 and TRBJ2-5, with D perhaps TRBD2 (5 bases). The CDR3 sequence is 15 residues long. V lost 2 bases and J 4 bases, leaving 14 bases between the germline ends. Germline assignment: CDR1 SGHNT and CDR2 YENEEA. The CDR3 here is CASSLPAAGRETQYF. The CDR3 nucleotides are TGTGCCAGCAGCTTACCAGCGGCCGGCAGAGAGACCCAGTACTTC.

As regards this clonotype: Mismatch with germline at one junction end may stem from a read error. The gene calls are TRBV28 and TRBJ2-5; D is unclear. CDR1 is MDHEN, CDR2 SYDVKM, per germline. The CDR3 has 14 amino acids. In DNA, the CDR3 is TGTGCAAGCAGTTATACAAGATACCAAGAGACCAAGTACTTC. Its protein product is CASSYTRYQETKYF.